This entry is about one T cell receptor beta chain. This sample is part of a study of blood T cell repertoires in COVID-19. Study details: The study drew acute and convalescent COVID-19 samples from the United States, Italy and Spain.

Trimming removed 7 bases from V and 6 bases from J; junction bases left unmatched: 13. Germline CDR1 MNHEY, CDR2 SMNVEV (reference sequence). The CDR3 is 18 residues long. Seattle's cohort entered during active infection and was followed longitudinally. Study processing details: Estimation of nucleated cell counts relied on the amplification of reference gene primers. This table comes from immunoSEQ multiplex PCR, and its TCRdb copy is limited to in-frame clones, with some not included. D and trimming were read from the DNA, whereas the V and J calls and clone size are those reported in that table. The sample lists roughly 200,000 clones, 70% to 85% seen once, with roughly 7% in the top ten.

The receptor was isolated from a woman of 80 years or more with COVID-19, enrolled during active disease. The sequenced sample consisted of peripheral blood. The chain links TRBV27 to TRBJ2-3; 16 positions match TRBD2. The CDR3 DNA sequence: TGTGCCAGCAAGCCGGGACTAGCGGGAGGGCGTCTTTTGGATACGCAGTATTTT. Translated: CASKPGLAGGRLLDTQYF.